A selection of T cell receptor beta chains follows, all from one sample in a study of control samples from healthy donors and cancer patients. Repertoires were generated with immunoSEQ multiplex PCR, while TCRdb's copy carries only in-frame clones and drops some. This table holds 100,000 to 150,000 clones, 87% found once. The specimen was blood. The origin of the receptors is a man aged 25 to 40 in good health. Each CDR3 is given with its conserved first and last residue. Each record gives: CDR3 length, clone size, V gene, CDR3 protein. Expanded clones get a size class; other rows say once, few or many, or leave the size out.

15 . TRBV7-8 CASSLAPTATDTQYF
14 . TRBV4-1 CASSQGRTNQPQHF
16 . TRBV4-1 CASSPEVARLNQPQHF
15 . TRBV4-1 CASSQDPRLNTEAFF
12 . TRBV25-1 CARDSSGNTIYF
15 . TRBV24-1 CATSLGSYGGNEQFF
16 . TRBV5-6 CASNPAGGATNEKLFF
13 . TRBV7-9 CASLRGSGETQYF
14 . TRBV10-3 CAISESTGRDEQFF
14 . TRBV10-2 CASRLAGGPGELFF
16 . TRBV6-6 CASSYSPFSGADGYTF
15 . TRBV2 CASSVTGTGANVLTF
16 . TRBV5-1 CASSPQGVATNEKLFF
14 . TRBV10-1 CASRSGQEPNEQFF
15 . TRBV14 CASSQGVFRGDGYTF
14 . TRBV3-1/TRBV3-2 CASTQRAGANVLTF
13 . TRBV30 CAWSVEKDQPQHF
14 . TRBV9 CASSVTGPLYGYTF
14 . TRBV6-5 CASSSDRGRGTQYF
12 . TRBV29-1 CSVEVSGYGYTF
14 . TRBV7-2 CASSSSAGGQEQYF
17 . TRBV9 CASSIPLAGDTNQPQHF
16 . TRBV6-5 CASSFEGQTYNSPLHF
15 . TRBV11-2 CASSLEGQAYYGYTF
15 . TRBV15 CATSPRAGGWDEQFF
15 . TRBV6-5 CASGSAWNSNQPQHF
12 . TRBV24-1 CATSTQGYEQYF
16 . TRBV4-1 CASSQDVGLAVETQYF
16 once TRBV5-8 CASSLGTGSLNTEAFF
12 . TRBV12-3/TRBV12-4 CASSLGADTQYF
13 . TRBV12-3/TRBV12-4 CASSPSENSPLHF
16 . TRBV7-9 CASSSGDTRSGNTIYF
14 . TRBV5-6 CASSLTGVNTEAFF
13 . TRBV9 CASSVQGSETQYF
15 . TRBV5-1 CASSLEGAYGGELFF
16 . TRBV2 CASSAQGAMGNQPQHF
13 . TRBV7-9 CASSRTGTYEQYF
12 . TRBV7-3 CASSLYTGELFF
14 few TRBV12-5 CASGISRVELSYTF
13 . TRBV12-3/TRBV12-4 CASSFGSGNTIYF
16 . TRBV7-9 CASSFSGTAYQETQYF
15 . TRBV10-2 CASSDPWSSETEAFF
14 . TRBV27 CASSLGLGWREQYF
13 . TRBV24-1 CATSGAGVQPQHF
14 few TRBV2 CASREISGANVLTF
14 . TRBV11-3 CASSFQGFSYEQYF
14 . TRBV27 CASISRSSYNEQFF
14 . TRBV5-8 CASSVGQGYAGYTF
13 . TRBV6-1 CASSEAEGTEAFF
19 . TRBV6-1 CASSERTGTGYLMNTEAFF
15 . TRBV3-1/TRBV3-2 CASSQDTGLNEKLFF
17 . TRBV25-1 CASMPGTGQTMNTEAFF
15 . TRBV6-6 CASRPADRVTGELFF
15 . TRBV14 CASSQTQFTGNTIYF